This T cell receptor beta chain is drawn from a study of CD8+CD57+ T cells in acquired aplastic anemia. CDR3 size: 19 residues. Germline lookup yields CDR1 DFQATT and CDR2 SNEGSKA (reference sequence). Trimming at V came to 3 bases and at J to 2 bases, leaving 14 bases not matched to a gene. Template material for TCR beta VDJ and CDR3 profiling consisted of genomic DNA. TCRdb recomputed calls from the reads with MiXCR, one row per CDR3 protein. The sample holds hundreds of thousands of distinct CDR3 sequences, under 40% seen once. Patients picked for sequencing had shown CD8+CD57+ cell expansion detected by flow cytometry.

Input material: sorted CD4+, CD8+, or CD8+CD57+ T cells (not recorded which) from PBMCs. The TCR comes from a human donor with aplastic anemia. J is TRBJ2-5 and V is TRBV20-1, with 14 bases fitting TRBD2. CDR3 sequence: CSASRPRLAGGLVQETQYF. The CDR3 bases are TGCAGTGCTAGCAGACCAAGACTAGCGGGAGGGCTGGTGCAAGAGACCCAGTACTTC.